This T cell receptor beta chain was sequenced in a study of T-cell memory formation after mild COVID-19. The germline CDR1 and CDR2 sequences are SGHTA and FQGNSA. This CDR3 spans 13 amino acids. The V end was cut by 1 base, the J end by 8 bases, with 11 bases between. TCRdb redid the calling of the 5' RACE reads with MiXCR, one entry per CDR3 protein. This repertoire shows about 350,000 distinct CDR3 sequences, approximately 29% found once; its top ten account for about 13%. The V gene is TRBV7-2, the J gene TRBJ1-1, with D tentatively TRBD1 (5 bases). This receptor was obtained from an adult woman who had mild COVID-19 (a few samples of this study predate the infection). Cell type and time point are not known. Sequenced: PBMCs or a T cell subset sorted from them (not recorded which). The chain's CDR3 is CASSLDARGEAFF. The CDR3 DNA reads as TGTGCCAGCAGCTTAGATGCTCGGGGGGAAGCTTTCTTT.